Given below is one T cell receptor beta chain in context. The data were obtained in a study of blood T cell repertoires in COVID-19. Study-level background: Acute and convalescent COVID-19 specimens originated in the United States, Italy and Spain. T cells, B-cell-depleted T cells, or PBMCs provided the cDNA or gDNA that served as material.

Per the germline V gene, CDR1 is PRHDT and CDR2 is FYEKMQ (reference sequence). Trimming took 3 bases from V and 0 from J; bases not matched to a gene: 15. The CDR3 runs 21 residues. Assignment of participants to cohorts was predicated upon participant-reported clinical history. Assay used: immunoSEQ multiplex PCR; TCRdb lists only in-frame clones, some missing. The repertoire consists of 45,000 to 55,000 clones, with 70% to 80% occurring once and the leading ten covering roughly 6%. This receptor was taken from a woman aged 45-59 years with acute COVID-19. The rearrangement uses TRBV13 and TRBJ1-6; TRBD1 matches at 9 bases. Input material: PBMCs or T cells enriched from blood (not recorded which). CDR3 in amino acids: CASSFAVPGQGLFSYNSPLHF. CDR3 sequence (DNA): TGTGCCAGCAGCTTCGCTGTTCCGGGACAGGGCCTCTTCTCCTATAATTCACCCCTCCACTTT.